This TCR beta chain stems from a study of glioma-infiltrating T cells (dated by TCRdb to 2016 to 2017). For the wider study: Glioma tissue, non-neoplastic brain tissue and matched peripheral blood mononuclear cells were used as sources from which TCR alpha- and beta-chain repertoires were sequenced. To measure divergence between tissue and blood T-cell populations, each tissue-infiltrating repertoire was compared with the peripheral blood repertoire of the same patient. Three low-grade glioma patients, about 8 primary glioblastoma patients, and three non-glioma patients who contributed non-neoplastic brain tissue made up the paired cohort. The investigation overall reported the following: Very few CDR3 sequences were found to be shared between tissue and blood, and this scarcity was attributed to high CDR3 diversity and limited sampling. Group comparisons were based on small numbers of patients: three non-neoplastic, three low-grade glioma and about eight glioblastoma patients. VJ-independent divergence between tissue and blood was lower than expected in non-neoplastic patients but higher than expected in all gliomas, particularly low-grade gliomas.

TCR alpha and beta CDR3 regions were amplified with the iRepertoire nested amplicon-rescue multiplex PCR (arm-PCR) platform from RNA. One-step reverse transcription and amplification used roughly 95-450 ng of tissue mRNA or PBMC total RNA as input. Following bead purification, Illumina adapters were added through a secondary multiplex PCR, and the libraries were then gel-purified between 200 and 400 bp. Internal 6-nucleotide barcodes were carried by the libraries and were used for demultiplexing. Sequencing of libraries was performed on an Illumina MiSeq with 2x220 or 2x250 nucleotide paired-end reads. In the authors' own workflow: Paired reads were merged using FLASH 1.2.11 and aligned with BWA-MEM to the GRCh37 human genome, and TRA and TRB reads were then extracted. For V and J assignment, an IMGT-derived reference of cassette sequences and CDR3 motifs that included pseudogenes was used. Three-frame translation of reads was performed, and productive CDR3s were defined as those with a C...FGXG motif and no stop codons. Clonotypes were defined as unique combinations of V-J cassette pair and CDR3 amino acid sequence. Reads were filtered by Hamming distance, with the threshold set by the sequence error rate of each sample in mapped regions. TCRdb reworked the public reads: Q25 trimming with fastp, MiXCR clone assembly, productive beta chains retained. Rows with one shared CDR3 protein collapse into an entry with the most common genes and DNA. In this record, the V and J calls reflect TCRdb's handling and not the investigators' own analysis. The sample profile shows approximately 190,000 distinct CDR3 sequences; roughly a third of them were found once. The ten largest clonotypes hold around 20% of the sample.

This clonotype showed up many times. Its antigen has not been determined. One base away there is no much larger clone; base qualities are not given. Deletion took 5 bases off V and 4 bases off J, with a span of 11 bases between the germline ends. Including cysteine and phenylalanine, the CDR3 has 13 amino acids. Of the read, only the CDR3 DNA is kept; its 39 bases are in frame from base 1. Taken from the germline V gene (reference sequence), the CDR1 and CDR2 loops are SGHKS and YYEKEE. This TCR was sampled from a human donor with low-grade glioma or glioblastoma, undergoing nonglioma brain surgery, or in good health (not recorded which). Specimen: glioma tissue, nonneoplastic brain tissue, or PBMCs (not recorded which). This receptor chain uses TRBV5-5 and TRBJ2-3, with no confidently assigned D gene. The CDR3 amino acid sequence is: CASSPSGADTQYF. In nucleotides, the sequence is TGTGCCAGCAGTCCGTCGGGCGCAGATACGCAGTATTTT.